The text below deals with one T cell receptor beta chain. Recruited during active infection, patients (from Seattle) were subsequently followed longitudinally. This sample was taken from a study of blood T cell repertoires in COVID-19. At the level of the study: Whether acute or convalescent, the COVID-19 samples came from the United States, Italy and Spain. From T cells, B-cell-depleted T cells, or PBMCs came the material, which was cDNA or gDNA.

Authors' methods: From reference gene primer amplification, estimates of nucleated cell counts were derived. Method: immunoSEQ multiplex PCR; TCRdb's copy keeps in-frame clones and lacks some. D and trimming come from the DNA, and the V and J calls and clone size come from that table. The sample consists of fewer than 200,000 clones, roughly 87% of them appearing once. The germline gives CDR1 MNHEY, CDR2 SVGAGI. Trimming took 7 bases from V and 5 from J, leaving 12 bases between them. The CDR3 is 13 amino acids. The chain carries TRBV6-5 and TRBJ2-1; D is unclear. Sequencing was carried out using peripheral blood. The source of this sequence is a woman in her 70s with COVID-19, enrolled during active disease. CDR3 loop: CASTRSRNNEQFF. CDR3 DNA: TGTGCCAGCACCCGAAGCAGGAACAATGAGCAGTTCTTC.